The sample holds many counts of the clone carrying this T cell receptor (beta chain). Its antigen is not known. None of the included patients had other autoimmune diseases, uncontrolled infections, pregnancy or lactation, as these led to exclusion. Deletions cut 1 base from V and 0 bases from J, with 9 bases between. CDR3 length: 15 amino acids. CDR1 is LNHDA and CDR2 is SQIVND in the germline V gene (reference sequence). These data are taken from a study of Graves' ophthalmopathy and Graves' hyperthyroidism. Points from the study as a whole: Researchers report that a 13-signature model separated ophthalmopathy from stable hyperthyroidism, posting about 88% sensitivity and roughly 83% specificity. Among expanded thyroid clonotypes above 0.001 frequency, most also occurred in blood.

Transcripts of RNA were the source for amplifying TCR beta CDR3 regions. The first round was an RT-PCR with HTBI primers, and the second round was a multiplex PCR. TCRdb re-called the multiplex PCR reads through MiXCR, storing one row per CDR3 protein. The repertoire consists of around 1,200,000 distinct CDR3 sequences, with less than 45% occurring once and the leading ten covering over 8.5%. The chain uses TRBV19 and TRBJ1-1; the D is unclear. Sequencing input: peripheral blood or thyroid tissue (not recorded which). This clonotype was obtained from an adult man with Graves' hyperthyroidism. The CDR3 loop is CASSIVLVMNTEAFF. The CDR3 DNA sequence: TGTGCCAGTAGTATAGTTCTGGTCATGAACACTGAAGCTTTCTTT.